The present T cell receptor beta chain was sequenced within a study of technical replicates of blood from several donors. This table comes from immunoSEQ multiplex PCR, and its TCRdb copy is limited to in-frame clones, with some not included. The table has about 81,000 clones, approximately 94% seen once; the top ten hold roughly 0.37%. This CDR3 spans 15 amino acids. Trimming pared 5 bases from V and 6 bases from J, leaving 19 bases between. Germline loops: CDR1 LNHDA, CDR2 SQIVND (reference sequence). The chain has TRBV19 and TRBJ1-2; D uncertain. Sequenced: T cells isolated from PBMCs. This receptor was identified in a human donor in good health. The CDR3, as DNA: TGTGCCAGTAGTCTATTTGTACGTGGAGGCAATGGCTACACCTTC. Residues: CASSLFVRGGNGYTF.